The clone carrying this TCR beta chain has just one count. Its target is not known. Assay: immunoSEQ multiplex PCR; the TCRdb copy retains only in-frame clones and omits some. The data hold tens of thousands of clones, with 81% observed a single time. Regarding time point: week 35, safety follow-up. The content of each vaccine dose was 300 ug of mutant IDH1 20-mer peptide, and topical imiquimod accompanied it. The data were taken from a study of a mutant IDH1 vaccine in newly diagnosed glioma. Study in general: Treated patients showed a male proportion of about 62%, a female proportion of around 38%, and a mean age of around 40 years. Visits V12 and V13 fell at weeks 35 and 47, respectively.

Study conclusions and caveats: In roughly 93% of patients, immune responses induced by the vaccine occurred.

The TCR comes from a man aged 35 to 55 with glioma. The sample consisted of PBMCs, taken from a glioma patient whose treatment included an IDH1 peptide vaccine.

The CDR3 DNA follows: TGTGCCAGCAGCCCGACTAGCGGGGCCCAAGAGACCCAGTACTTC. It codes for CASSPTSGAQETQYF. V and J are TRBV6-5 and TRBJ2-5, with 11 bases that match TRBD2. The length of the CDR3 is 15 residues. Germline V lookup: CDR1 MNHEY, CDR2 SVGAGI. Unmatched junction bases numbered 4, after V lost 6 bases and J lost 1 base.